The next 25 T cell receptor beta chains were all read from a single sample in a study of OX40 agonist ivuxolimab in advanced cancers. Here immunoSEQ multiplex PCR was the method, and the copy in TCRdb shows in-frame clones only, minus some. Here the sample spans around 19,000 clones, 65% to 90% being singletons. The sequencing here drew on CD4+ or CD8+ T cells sorted from blood, taken in a trial of the OX40 agonist ivuxolimab. The receptor set was obtained from an adult with an advanced solid tumor such as melanoma, head and neck, liver or kidney cancer.

This clone was detected once. The chain employs TRBV5-4 and TRBJ2-1; 7 bases agree with TRBD2. CDR3 size: 16 residues. V gave up 2 bases and J gave up 3 bases; unmatched junction bases: 8. The V gene's germline CDR1 is SGHNT and CDR2 YYREEE (reference sequence). CDR3 nucleotide sequence: TGTGCCAGCAGCTTACAGCGGGGTAGCCACTACAATGAGCAGTTCTTC. As protein: CASSLQRGSHYNEQFF.

The chain employs TRBV14 and TRBJ1-1; D call uncertain. Trimming removed 1 base at V and 9 bases at J, with 6 bases between. The germline CDR1 and CDR2 sequences are SGHDN and FVKESK. This CDR3 spans 11 amino acids. CDR3 DNA sequence: TGTGCCAGCAGCCAAGCCCGAAAAGCTTTCTTT. This codes for CASSQARKAFF.

This clone appeared a single time. This chain links TRBV19 with TRBJ2-1; 10 bases are shared with TRBD2. Germline V gene lookup returns CDR1 LNHDA and CDR2 SQIVND (reference sequence). The V and J ends lost 6 bases and 3 bases, in that order; junction bases with no gene match: 8. CDR3 length: 16 amino acids. The CDR3 coding sequence is TGTGCCAGTAGGGCTAGCGGGAGACGCGACTACAATGAGCAGTTCTTC. It translates to CASRASGRRDYNEQFF.

The rearrangement links TRBV18 to TRBJ1-3; unclear D gene. CDR1 and CDR2 (germline): KGHSH, LQKENI. Trimming pared 6 bases from V and 5 bases from J, leaving 11 bases between. The CDR3 extends over 13 amino acids. CDR3 coding DNA: TGTGCCAGCTCCACCCTCTCAAGAAACACCATATATTTT. It codes for CASSTLSRNTIYF. The full variable domain, rest sourced from reference TRBV18 and TRBJ1-3, is NAGVMQNPRHLVRRRGQEARLRCSPMKGHSHVYWYRQLPEEGLKFMVYLQKENIIDESGMPKERFSAEFPKEGPSILRIQQVVRGDSAAYFCASSTLSRNTIYFGEGSWLTVV.

CDR3 residues: CATSSPTPNTEAFF. The CDR3 bases are TGTGCCACCAGCAGTCCGACACCGAACACTGAAGCTTTCTTT. This sequence joins TRBV15 and TRBJ1-1, with D hard to call. V was trimmed by 3 bases and J by 1 base, leaving 9 bases between them. CDR1 is LNHNV, CDR2 YYDKDF, per germline (reference sequence). This CDR3 region has 14 residues.

The chain links TRBV5-1 to TRBJ1-2, with D hard to call. The V end was cut by 0 bases, the J end by 3 bases, with 15 bases between. CDR1 and CDR2 from the germline V gene are SGHRS and YFSETQ. This CDR3 contains 16 residues. The DNA of the CDR3 is TGCGCCAGCAGCTTGGCCCCAGACACGGAGTACTATGGCTACACCTTC. Translating gives CASSLAPDTEYYGYTF.

The V gene is TRBV5-1, the J gene TRBJ1-1; 7 bases fit TRBD1. V dropped 4 bases and J dropped 1; count of bases not matched to a gene: 4. The CDR3 sequence is 14 residues long. In germline, CDR1 is SGHRS, CDR2 YFSETQ. In DNA, the CDR3 is TGCGCCAGCAGCCCGGGGACAGCGAACACTGAAGCTTTCTTT. It translates to CASSPGTANTEAFF.

The rearrangement joins TRBV30 to TRBJ2-7; 11 positions agree with TRBD2. The CDR3 spans 14 residues. V was clipped by 3 bases and J by 3 bases; unmatched bases: 4. Germline loops: CDR1 GTSNPN, CDR2 SVGIG (reference sequence). The CDR3 is CAWRKTSGNYEQYF. The CDR3 nucleotides are TGTGCCTGGAGAAAGACTAGCGGGAACTACGAGCAGTACTTC.

The DNA of the CDR3 is TGTGCCAGCAGCTTCACTAGCGGGTCCTACAATGAGCAGTTCTTC. Amino acids: CASSFTSGSYNEQFF. This chain connects TRBV5-5 to TRBJ2-1; 9 bases match TRBD2. CDR3 length: 15 residues. CDR1 is SGHKS, CDR2 YYEKEE, per germline (reference sequence). V trimming: 2 bases; J trimming: 1 base; junction bases outside the gene matches: 1.

This clone appeared a few times. The rearrangement links TRBV11-3 to TRBJ2-7, with D perhaps assigned TRBD1 or TRBD2 (6 bases each). V lost 4 bases and J 6 bases, leaving 13 bases between the germline ends. The length of the CDR3 is 13 residues. Germline V gene data show CDR1 as SGHNT and CDR2 as YENEEA. CDR3 sequence (DNA): TGTGCCAGCAGCTCAGAGGGGGGCTTCGAGCAGTACTTC. It encodes CASSSEGGFEQYF.

The chain has TRBV7-6 and TRBJ2-7; D is possibly TRBD2 (6 bases). CDR1 is SGHVS and CDR2 is FNYEAQ in the germline V gene. The CDR3 runs to 16 residues. V lost 2 bases, J lost 0 bases, and 14 bases lay in between. CDR3 nucleotides: TGTGCCAGCAGCTTAATTACCGGGGGTTCCTCCTACGAGCAGTACTTC. Amino acid sequence: CASSLITGGSSYEQYF. The whole variable domain, remainder taken from reference TRBV7-6 and TRBJ2-7, is GAGVSQSPRYKVTKRGQDVALRCDPISGHVSLYWYRQALGQGPEFLTYFNYEAQQDKSGLPNDRFSAERPEGSISTLTIQRTEQRDSAMYRCASSLITGGSSYEQYFGPGTRLTVT.

In nucleotides, the CDR3 is TGTGCCAGCGTCCGGACACGGCCCCAAGAGACCCAGTACTTC. Protein: CASVRTRPQETQYF. The chain is built from TRBV2 and TRBJ2-5; a weak D match, TRBD1 (5 bases). This CDR3 region has 14 residues. V was pared by 8 bases and J by 1 base, with 14 bases between. Germline lookup yields CDR1 SNHLY and CDR2 FYNNEI.

This chain joins TRBV7-9 and TRBJ2-2; D is uncertain. Germline V gene lookup returns CDR1 SEHNR and CDR2 FQNEAQ (reference sequence). The germline V and J ends were trimmed by 5 bases and 1 base, with 8 bases remaining between them. This CDR3 is built from 14 residues. CDR3 in amino acids: CASSPPVNTGELFF. In DNA, the CDR3 is TGTGCCAGCAGCCCACCAGTGAACACCGGGGAGCTGTTTTTT. Full variable domain (remainder filled in from reference TRBV7-9 and TRBJ2-2): DTGVSQNPRHKITKRGQNVTFRCDPISEHNRLYWYRQTLGQGPEFLTYFQNEAQLEKSRLLSDRFSAERPKGSFSTLEIQRTEQGDSAMYLCASSPPVNTGELFFGEGSRLTVL.

This clone was recorded only once. CDR3 DNA sequence: TGTGCCAGCAGCCCTATACAGGGAGAGGGTCAGCCCCAGCATTTT. Translation gives CASSPIQGEGQPQHF. The chain employs TRBV7-2 and TRBJ1-5, with D maybe TRBD1 (6 bases). Trimming left V 5 bases short and J 6 bases short, with 17 bases between. The CDR3 is 15 amino acids. Looked up from germline, CDR1 is SGHTA and CDR2 is FQGNSA.

The chain carries TRBV5-1 and TRBJ2-1; 12 bases align to TRBD1. V gave up 7 bases and J gave up 9 bases; unmatched junction bases: 8. CDR3 length: 14 amino acids. Germline V gene lookup returns CDR1 SGHRS and CDR2 YFSETQ. The CDR3 loop reads CASGTGQGAGEQFF. CDR3 DNA sequence: TGCGCCAGCGGAACGGGACAGGGGGCCGGTGAGCAGTTCTTC.

This clone has just one count. The CDR3 region is CASSSRTGNQPQHF. The DNA for the CDR3 is TGTGCCAGCAGTTCTAGGACGGGAAATCAGCCCCAGCATTTT. The rearrangement links TRBV6-6 to TRBJ1-5, with unresolved D. Germline-derived CDR1 and CDR2 are MNHNY and SVGAGI (reference sequence). The CDR3 runs to 14 residues. With 4 bases removed from V and 4 bases from J, the gap between germline ends came to 11 bases.

V gene TRBV5-1 combines with J gene TRBJ2-5, with D uncertain. Trimming left V 0 bases short and J 3 bases short, with 6 bases between. This CDR3 comprises 13 residues. Germline CDR1 is SGHRS and CDR2 is YFSETQ. The CDR3 DNA sequence: TGCGCCAGCAGCTTGGAAGTCGAAGAGACCCAGTACTTC. Amino acid sequence: CASSLEVEETQYF.

The rearrangement joins TRBV5-1 to TRBJ2-5; 16 nucleotides match TRBD2. Germline CDR1 is SGHRS and CDR2 is YFSETQ. V lost 3 bases, J lost 5 bases, and 10 bases stayed unmatched. This CDR3 region has 18 residues. The CDR3 is CASSSGLAGGSSGETQYF. DNA of the CDR3: TGCGCCAGCAGCTCGGGACTAGCGGGGGGGTCCTCCGGGGAGACCCAGTACTTC.

This clone was picked up a small number of times. J is TRBJ2-5 and V is TRBV18; D might be TRBD1 or TRBD2, each matching 5 bases. CDR1 KGHSH and CDR2 LQKENI come from the germline V gene. Between the trimmed V and J ends, which lost 3 bases and 5 bases, there was a span of 16 bases. The CDR3 spans 15 residues. The CDR3 sequence: CASSPRDVKGETQYF. CDR3 bases: TGTGCCAGCTCACCTCGGGACGTAAAAGGGGAGACCCAGTACTTC. The whole variable domain, filled in from reference TRBV18 and TRBJ2-5, reads NAGVMQNPRHLVRRRGQEARLRCSPMKGHSHVYWYRQLPEEGLKFMVYLQKENIIDESGMPKERFSAEFPKEGPSILRIQQVVRGDSAAYFCASSPRDVKGETQYFGPGTRLLVL.

The count of this clone is one. The chain is built from TRBV18 and TRBJ1-1, with 11 bases lining up with TRBD1. CDR3 length: 15 amino acids. V shed 6 bases, J shed 0 bases, and the junction held 3 bases outside the gene matches. In germline, CDR1 is KGHSH, CDR2 LQKENI. CDR3 nucleotides: TGTGCCAGCTCCGGGACAGGGGGTATGAACACTGAAGCTTTCTTT. Translated, it gives CASSGTGGMNTEAFF. Together with reference TRBV18 and TRBJ1-1, the CDR3 gives the full variable domain: NAGVMQNPRHLVRRRGQEARLRCSPMKGHSHVYWYRQLPEEGLKFMVYLQKENIIDESGMPKERFSAEFPKEGPSILRIQQVVRGDSAAYFCASSGTGGMNTEAFFGQGTRLTVV.

Here the CDR3 reads CASSPGDEQYF. CDR3 in DNA: TGTGCCAGCAGCCCGGGTGACGAGCAGTACTTC. The gene calls are TRBV4-2 and TRBJ2-7; D gene unclear. Per germline, CDR1 LGHNA and CDR2 YNFKEQ. Trimming stripped 4 bases from V and 5 bases from J, with 6 bases between. This CDR3 region has 11 residues.

The chain uses TRBV15 and TRBJ2-3, with D hard to call. Deletions cut 4 bases from V and 2 bases from J, with 7 bases between. Germline lookup yields CDR1 LNHNV and CDR2 YYDKDF (reference sequence). The CDR3 consists of 13 residues. The CDR3 reads CATSIGPTDTQYF. The DNA for the CDR3 is TGTGCCACCAGCATCGGACCCACAGATACGCAGTATTTT.

The J gene is TRBJ2-7, the V gene TRBV7-8, with D uncertain. The germline CDR1 and CDR2 sequences are SGHVS and FQNEAQ. This CDR3 has 14 residues. V lost 6 bases and J 0 bases, leaving 12 bases between the germline ends. The CDR3 protein is CASSLVSYSYEQYF. CDR3 nucleotide sequence: TGTGCCAGCAGTCTAGTATCCTACTCCTACGAGCAGTACTTC.

On this clone: Other DNA sequences within the sample encode an identical CDR3. The chain recombines TRBV19 with TRBJ2-4, with D tentatively TRBD1 (6 bases). V was clipped by 0 bases and J by 7 bases, with 7 bases between them. The germline V gene has CDR1 LNHDA and CDR2 SQIVND (reference sequence). The CDR3 is 13 amino acids. The DNA for the CDR3 is TGTGCCAGTAGTATAGAAAGGGGGAACATTCAGTACTTC. Amino acid sequence: CASSIERGNIQYF.

V gene TRBV5-4 combines with J gene TRBJ2-7; D unclear. This CDR3 has 11 residues. V dropped 2 bases and J dropped 3 bases, with 3 bases sitting between them. CDR1 is SGHNT, CDR2 YYREEE, per germline (reference sequence). The CDR3 region is CASSLGYEQYF. The CDR3 nucleotides read TGTGCCAGCAGCTTAGGCTACGAGCAGTACTTC.